This TCR beta chain was captured by sequencing in a study of STAT3 mutations in large granular lymphocyte leukemia. Study results and limitations: At least one immunodominant TCR beta clonotype appeared in every T-cell large granular lymphocyte leukemia patient. TCR clonotype switching after therapy occurred in about 30% of the 18 patients.

Only a few counts were recorded for this clone. The antigen remains undetermined. This CDR3 region has 16 residues. Germline CDR1 is KGHSH and CDR2 is LQKENI. With 0 bases removed from V and 0 bases from J, the gap between germline ends came to 10 bases. Profiling relied on immunoSEQ multiplex PCR, and the TCRdb table lists in-frame clones only, not all of them. The sample has 3,000 to 4,500 clones, around 40% seen once. The V gene is TRBV18, the J gene TRBJ2-3; D remains ambiguous. The TCR comes from a man aged 55 to 70 with T-cell large granular lymphocyte leukemia. Some clones in this sample may be carry-over from other donors' samples. Source material: peripheral blood mononuclear cells. DNA for the CDR3: TGTGCCAGCTCACCACCTCGTGGCAGAAGCACAGATACGCAGTATTTT. Its translation: CASSPPRGRSTDTQYF.